This TCR beta chain was captured in a study of OX40 agonist ivuxolimab in advanced cancers. At the level of the whole study: Ivuxolimab, which targeted the costimulatory receptor OX40 (CD134), was an agonistic, fully human IgG2 monoclonal antibody. Intravenous ivuxolimab was administered to patients every 2 weeks at six dose levels: 0.01, 0.1, 0.3, 1.5, 3 and 10 mg/kg. Of the approximately 50 dose-escalation patients, hepatocellular carcinoma was present in 19, melanoma in around 15, renal cell carcinoma in 9 and head and neck cancer in 9. In the dose-escalation cohort, around four fifths of patients were male, and the mean age was roughly 60 years with a range of roughly 20 to 85. Prior anti-PD-1, anti-PD-L1 or anti-CTLA-4 therapy was permitted, and about two fifths of dose-escalation patients had received checkpoint inhibitors. Partial responses were achieved by three dose-escalation patients, of whom one had hepatocellular carcinoma and two had cutaneous melanoma. The point of sequencing TCRbeta in the periphery was to test whether ivuxolimab changed TCR sequence diversity and drove clonal T-cell expansion. The monotherapy dose-escalation portion (N ≈ 55 patients) of the phase I ivuxolimab trial is reported in the paper.

The investigation overall reported the following: Low levels of normalized T-cell clonal expansion were also seen in some patients who did not respond. At doses of 0.1 to 3.0 mg/kg, clonal expansion of both CD4+ and CD8+ blood T cells was observed from baseline to week 6. The antigen specificity of the clonally expanded peripheral T cells was not determined. On average, CD8+ T cells showed more expanded clones than CD4+ T cells after ivuxolimab. In the 0.1-3.0 mg/kg groups, partial responders were among the patients with the lowest normalized peripheral clonal expansion, particularly in CD8+ T cells.

Patients with a history of autoimmune disease or receiving systemic immunosuppression were excluded from the trial. Peripheral blood for TCR sequencing was collected from all dose cohorts at baseline, on cycle 4 day 1, and on cycle 7 day 1. Samples came from an open-label, multicenter, first-in-human phase I dose-escalation trial of ivuxolimab. Adults with locally advanced or metastatic melanoma, renal cell, hepatocellular, or head and neck squamous cell carcinoma were enrolled in the trial. CD4+ and CD8+ T cells were sorted separately from peripheral blood before TCR sequencing. For sequencing of the TCRbeta CDR3 region, genomic DNA was extracted from the sorted cells. TCRbeta CDR3 regions were sequenced using the immunoSEQ Assay. The clones in this table, taken by TCRdb from immuneACCESS, are in-frame only. Not every clone is retained; where verified, under half of the shortfall comes from an unresolved V gene, and the cause of the rest is unknown. The table for this sample lists around 75,000 clones; approximately 86% of them were counted only once. The ten largest clonotypes hold about 2.1% of the sample.

With regard to this clone: Its cognate antigen has yet to be identified. Base qualities were left out, and no much larger clone turns up one base away.

The junction carries 15 bases between V and J, which are trimmed by 2 bases and 5 bases respectively. The CDR1 and CDR2 encoded by the germline V gene are MDHEN and SYDVKM. The CDR3 contains 15 residues, cysteine and phenylalanine counted. CDR3 DNA only is kept here, 45 bases in frame from base 1. This TCR was recovered from an adult with an advanced solid tumor such as melanoma, head and neck, liver or kidney cancer. Sample: CD4+ or CD8+ T cells sorted from blood, taken in a trial of the OX40 agonist ivuxolimab. The chain links TRBV28 with TRBJ1-2; the best D guess is TRBD1, with 6 bases matching. The DNA reads TGTGCCAGCAGTTTAACCTACAGGGAGGGGTATGGCTACACCTTC. Its protein product is CASSLTYREGYGYTF.